These 9 T cell receptor beta chains originate from one sample sequenced in a study of blood T cell repertoires in COVID-19. The method was immunoSEQ multiplex PCR; TCRdb's version includes in-frame clones alone and lacks a portion of them. The sample lists under 200,000 clones, 80% to 90% seen once, with 2.5% to 3% in the top ten. Sequences were obtained from peripheral blood. Every receptor here comes from an elderly woman with COVID-19, enrolled during active disease.

This clone was detected once. The chain joins TRBV19 to TRBJ2-3, with 16 nucleotides matching TRBD2. Germline V lookup: CDR1 LNHDA, CDR2 SQIVND (reference sequence). The J segment lost 6 bases and the V segment lost 5 bases, leaving 5 bases of the junction unmatched. This CDR3 comprises 16 residues. As DNA, the CDR3 is TGTGCCAGTAGTGTGGGACTAGCGGGGGGGATGGATACGCAGTATTTT. It yields the protein CASSVGLAGGMDTQYF.

The chain recombines TRBV11-2 with TRBJ1-2; 10 bases align to TRBD1. The germline V gene encodes CDR1 SGHAT and CDR2 FQNNGV. This CDR3 has 18 amino acids. The trim removed 4 bases at V and 0 bases at J, leaving 11 bases unmatched. CDR3 amino acids: CASSSSPGQGLSNYGYTF. The CDR3 DNA sequence: TGTGCCAGCAGCTCCTCTCCGGGACAGGGGCTGTCTAACTATGGCTACACCTTC.

The CDR3 loop is CATSRDSTAYNEQFF. The CDR3 region has the DNA TGTGCCACCAGCAGAGATTCGACAGCTTACAATGAGCAGTTCTTC. The rearrangement uses TRBV15 and TRBJ2-1; D might be TRBD1 (5 bases). Germline V gives CDR1 LNHNV, CDR2 YYDKDF (reference sequence). This CDR3 has 15 residues. Trimming cost V 0 bases and J 4 bases, with 10 bases left between them.

The V and J genes are TRBV10-3 and TRBJ2-1; D perhaps matches TRBD1 (6 bases). V was trimmed by 6 bases and J by 1 base, leaving 22 bases between them. This CDR3 has 18 amino acids. The germline CDR1 and CDR2 sequences are ENHRY and SYGVKD. DNA of the CDR3: TGTGCCATCAGGGGGGCCCGCATATCTCACCCGTCCTACAATGAGCAGTTCTTC. The encoded protein is CAIRGARISHPSYNEQFF.

This chain links TRBV20-1 with TRBJ2-7; no reliable D call. The CDR3 consists of 11 residues. The V and J ends lost 0 bases and 7 bases respectively, with 7 bases between them. CDR1 and CDR2 from the germline V gene are DFQATT and SNEGSKA (reference sequence). The CDR3 reads CSARDAGEQYF. The CDR3 nucleotides read TGCAGTGCTAGAGATGCCGGGGAGCAGTACTTC.

This chain links TRBV10-3 with TRBJ2-6, with 7 bases fitting TRBD1. V was pared by 5 bases and J by 0 bases, with 13 bases of the junction left unmatched. Germline loops: CDR1 ENHRY, CDR2 SYGVKD. The CDR3 totals 19 residues. The CDR3: CAISPESHYRGSGANVLTF. DNA of the CDR3: TGTGCCATCAGTCCTGAATCTCACTACAGGGGCTCTGGGGCCAACGTCCTGACTTTC.

The chain combines TRBV7-3 with TRBJ2-5; a possible D gene is TRBD1 (6 bases). Germline V gene sequence: CDR1 SGHTA, CDR2 FQGTGA. The germline V and J ends were trimmed by 0 bases and 5 bases, with 10 bases remaining between them. The CDR3 has 14 amino acids. CDR3 sequence: CASSLTGGTETQYF. CDR3 DNA sequence: TGTGCCAGCAGCTTAACTGGGGGCACGGAGACCCAGTACTTC.

The chain has TRBV7-9 and TRBJ2-3, with D hard to call. The CDR3 is 13 amino acids. Looked up from germline, CDR1 is SEHNR and CDR2 is FQNEAQ (reference sequence). V gave up 2 bases and J gave up 11 bases, with 14 bases separating them. The CDR3 region is CASSLSGNPWQYF. The CDR3 DNA reads as TGTGCCAGCAGCTTATCCGGTAACCCATGGCAGTATTTT. The full variable domain, in which reference TRBV7-9 and TRBJ2-3 provide the parts outside the CDR3, is DTGVSQNPRHKITKRGQNVTFRCDPISEHNRLYWYRQTLGQGPEFLTYFQNEAQLEKSRLLSDRFSAERPKGSFSTLEIQRTEQGDSAMYLCASSLSGNPWQYFGPGTRLTVL.

The chain recombines TRBV6-2 or TRBV6-3 with TRBJ1-6; D unclear. V lost 5 bases and J lost 5, with 10 bases in between. CDR1 is MNHEY and CDR2 is SVGEGT in the germline V gene. The CDR3 has 14 amino acids. The CDR3 spells CASSRSLNNSPLHF. In DNA form, the CDR3 reads TGTGCCAGCAGTCGAAGCCTTAATAATTCACCCCTCCACTTT.